This record looks at one TCR beta chain sequence and its context. This entry belongs to a study of blood T cell repertoires in COVID-19. Study details: COVID-19 samples, acute and convalescent, were from the United States, Italy and Spain.

The CDR3 is 16 residues long. V trimming: 1 base; J trimming: 2 bases; junction bases outside the gene matches: 4. The V gene's germline CDR1 is LGHDT and CDR2 YNNKEL (reference sequence). Data came from immunoSEQ multiplex PCR; TCRdb stores just in-frame clones and leaves some out. The sample lists approximately 220,000 clones, approximately 87% occurring once. This rearrangement joins TRBV3-1 (or the pseudogene TRBV3-2) to TRBJ2-1; 8 bases match TRBD2. Sequencing input: peripheral blood. The TCR sequence derives from a woman aged 45-65 years with acute or convalescent COVID-19. The CDR3 bases are TGTGCCAGCAGCCAAGCTAAGCGGGAGACCTACAATGAGCAGTTCTTC. Protein product: CASSQAKRETYNEQFF.